A single sample is the source of the 24 T cell receptor beta chains below, sequenced in a study of shared clonotypes between healthy human individuals. Profiled with immunoSEQ multiplex PCR; TCRdb holds only in-frame clones, not every one. The table has 2 million to 2.5 million clones, approximately 94% seen once. Sequenced sample: naive CD4+ T cells sorted from blood. Subset noted: CD45RA+ positively selected. The receptor set was obtained from a young man in good health.

Remarks on this clone: This sample includes further DNA sequences coding for the same CDR3. The chain employs TRBV18 and TRBJ2-5, with D maybe TRBD1 (5 bases). This CDR3 spans 11 amino acids. Trimming took off 5 bases at V and 5 bases at J, with 6 bases between the two ends. CDR1 KGHSH and CDR2 LQKENI come from the germline V gene. The DNA of the CDR3 is TGTGCCAGCTCATCAGGGGAGACCCAGTACTTC. Translated, it gives CASSSGETQYF.

The chain combines TRBV5-1 with TRBJ2-7; D call uncertain. V lost 0 bases and J 0 bases, leaving 7 bases between the germline ends. In germline, CDR1 is SGHRS, CDR2 YFSETQ. The CDR3 loop spans 14 amino acids. The CDR3 bases are TGCGCCAGCAGCTTGGAACCACCCTCCTACGAGCAGTACTTC. This encodes CASSLEPPSYEQYF.

The V and J genes are TRBV5-4 and TRBJ2-2; D remains ambiguous. The CDR3 covers 13 residues. V gave up 0 bases and J gave up 5 bases, with 5 bases separating them. CDR1 is SGHNT, CDR2 YYREEE, per germline (reference sequence). CDR3 DNA sequence: TGTGCCAGCAGCTTGGGGGTGACCGGGGAGCTGTTTTTT. This translates into CASSLGVTGELFF. The full variable domain, rest sourced from reference TRBV5-4 and TRBJ2-2, is ETGVTQSPTHLIKTRGQQVTLRCSSQSGHNTVSWYQQALGQGPQFIFQYYREEENGRGNFPPRFSGLQFPNYSSELNVNALELDDSALYLCASSLGVTGELFFGEGSRLTVL.

This clone was seen a few times. The CDR3 sequence: CASSIRGAQGTGELFF. Written as DNA, the CDR3 is TGTGCCAGTAGTATCAGGGGGGCGCAGGGAACCGGGGAGCTGTTTTTT. The rearrangement links TRBV19 to TRBJ2-2; perhaps TRBD1 as D (7 bases). This CDR3 has 16 residues. V shed 3 bases and J shed 5 bases, with 16 bases lying between them. From germline, CDR1 is LNHDA and CDR2 SQIVND (reference sequence).

The V and J genes are TRBV25-1 and TRBJ2-7; 10 bases map to TRBD1. V shed 7 bases and J 4 bases; nucleotides not matched to a gene: 7. The CDR3 is made up of 14 amino acids. Germline CDR1 and CDR2: MGHDK and SYGVNS. DNA of the CDR3: TGTGCCAGCACCCGGACAGGGGGGAAATACGAGCAGTACTTC. This translates into CASTRTGGKYEQYF.

This rearrangement joins TRBV6-1 to TRBJ2-7, with 9 bases fitting TRBD1. V dropped 2 bases and J dropped 3; count of bases not matched to a gene: 5. From germline, CDR1 is MNHNS and CDR2 SASEGT. The CDR3 consists of 15 residues. The CDR3 is CASSERQGEGYEQYF. The CDR3 DNA reads as TGTGCCAGCAGTGAAAGACAGGGGGAAGGCTACGAGCAGTACTTC.

V gene TRBV19 combines with J gene TRBJ1-5, with TRBD1 matching over 9 bases. This CDR3 region has 17 residues. The germline V gene has CDR1 LNHDA and CDR2 SQIVND (reference sequence). J was trimmed by 7 bases and V by 5 bases; bases with no gene match: 15. CDR3 coding DNA: TGTGCCAGTAGTCTTCGTCCCGGGACAGGGTCGGGCCAGCCCCAGCATTTT. Translated: CASSLRPGTGSGQPQHF.

The rearrangement uses TRBV5-6 and TRBJ2-7; possibly TRBD2 for D (7 bases). The germline gives CDR1 SGHDT, CDR2 YYEEEE. CDR3 length: 15 residues. Trimming removed 5 bases at V and 3 bases at J, with 18 bases between. The CDR3 DNA is TGTGCCAGCAGGGACGGCGGGGGCCTATACTACGAGCAGTACTTC. It specifies CASRDGGGLYYEQYF.

Note on this clone: Other DNA sequences in this sample translate to the same CDR3. This chain connects TRBV6-1 to TRBJ2-3, with a weak D call TRBD1 (5 bases). Germline V gene lookup returns CDR1 MNHNS and CDR2 SASEGT. This CDR3 region has 14 residues. V was pared by 3 bases and J by 5 bases, with 12 bases between. The CDR3 sequence: CASSEGLRGDTQYF. The CDR3 DNA follows: TGTGCCAGCAGTGAGGGGCTACGTGGAGATACGCAGTATTTT.

The chain employs TRBV9 and TRBJ2-6; D gene ambiguous. The germline V and J ends were trimmed by 1 base and 0 bases, with 11 bases remaining between them. The CDR3 has 17 amino acids. CDR1 is SGDLS and CDR2 is YYNGEE in the germline V gene. CDR3 in DNA: TGTGCCAGCAGCGTATTGGCAGGCTTCTCTGGGGCCAACGTCCTGACTTTC. As protein: CASSVLAGFSGANVLTF. The full variable domain, with the rest looked up from reference TRBV9 and TRBJ2-6, is DSGVTQTPKHLITATGQRVTLRCSPRSGDLSVYWYQQSLDQGLQFLIQYYNGEERAKGNILERFSAQQFPDLHSELNLSSLELGDSALYFCASSVLAGFSGANVLTFGAGSRLTVL.

The chain has TRBV28 and TRBJ2-1; D call uncertain. Per germline, CDR1 MDHEN and CDR2 SYDVKM. The V end was cut by 5 bases, the J end by 8 bases, with 7 bases between. This CDR3 comprises 11 residues. The DNA of the CDR3 is TGTGCCAGCAGTCACCGCCATGAGCAGTTCTTC. Amino acids: CASSHRHEQFF. Full variable domain (rest looked up from reference TRBV28 and TRBJ2-1): DVKVTQSSRYLVKRTGEKVFLECVQDMDHENMFWYRQDPGLGLRLIYFSYDVKMKEKGDIPEGYSVSREKKERFSLILESASTNQTSMYLCASSHRHEQFFGPGTRLTVL.

The rearrangement links TRBV7-3 to TRBJ2-7, with D possibly called TRBD1 or TRBD2 (5 bases each). There are 14 residues in the CDR3. V was pared by 4 bases and J by 2 bases, with 12 bases between. The germline V gene has CDR1 SGHTA and CDR2 FQGTGA. In nucleotides, the CDR3 is TGTGCCAGCAGCTCCCTGGGACCTCCCTACGAGCAGTACTTC. Protein sequence: CASSSLGPPYEQYF. Based on the CDR3 plus reference TRBV7-3 and TRBJ2-7, the full variable domain is GAGVSQTPSNKVTEKGKYVELRCDPISGHTALYWYRQSLGQGPEFLIYFQGTGAADDSGLPNDRFFAVRPEGSVSTLKIQRTERGDSAVYLCASSSLGPPYEQYFGPGTRLTVT.

V is TRBV2 and J is TRBJ2-3; the match to TRBD2 covers 8 bases. This CDR3 has 16 amino acids. J was trimmed by 2 bases and V by 5 bases; bases with no gene match: 9. CDR1 SNHLY and CDR2 FYNNEI come from the germline V gene. The CDR3: CASSPQLAALTDTQYF. The DNA for the CDR3 is TGTGCCAGCAGTCCGCAACTAGCGGCGCTCACAGATACGCAGTATTTT. The full variable domain, its missing parts supplied by reference TRBV2 and TRBJ2-3, is EPEVTQTPSHQVTQMGQEVILRCVPISNHLYFYWYRQILGQKVEFLVSFYNNEISEKSEIFDDQFSVERPDGSNFTLKIRSTKLEDSAMYFCASSPQLAALTDTQYFGPGTRLTVL.

This sequence joins TRBV30 and TRBJ1-2; D is ambiguous. CDR1 is GTSNPN and CDR2 is SVGIG in the germline V gene (reference sequence). Between the trimmed V and J ends, which lost 0 bases and 3 bases, there was a span of 8 bases. CDR3 length: 13 amino acids. The CDR3 DNA is TGTGCCTGGAGTGTAATTTCTCACTATGGCTACACCTTC. This gives the protein CAWSVISHYGYTF. The entire variable domain, with the rest obtained from reference TRBV30 and TRBJ1-2, is as follows: SQTIHQWPATLVQPVGSPLSLECTVEGTSNPNLYWYRQAAGRGLQLLFYSVGIGQISSEVPQNLSASRPQDRQFILSSKKLLLSDSGFYLCAWSVISHYGYTFGSGTRLTVV.

The chain combines TRBV30 with TRBJ2-5; possible D gene TRBD2, 7 bases. V was pared by 5 bases and J by 0 bases, with 19 bases between. The V gene's germline CDR1 is GTSNPN and CDR2 SVGIG (reference sequence). CDR3 length: 16 amino acids. CDR3 region: CAWDRRGGPYQETQYF. CDR3 nucleotide sequence: TGTGCCTGGGATCGGAGGGGGGGCCCCTACCAAGAGACCCAGTACTTC.

This clone was detected only once. The chain recombines TRBV7-9 with TRBJ2-1; no firm D call. The CDR3 loop spans 18 amino acids. V was clipped by 5 bases and J by 0 bases, with 20 bases between them. Germline lookup yields CDR1 SEHNR and CDR2 FQNEAQ (reference sequence). In DNA, the CDR3 is TGTGCCAGCAGCCGACCCACCTTAAGTCGGAGCTCCTACAATGAGCAGTTCTTC. Protein product: CASSRPTLSRSSYNEQFF.

To note about this clone: This CDR3 is also generated by other DNA sequences in the sample. The chain has TRBV19 and TRBJ1-5; 8 nucleotides agree with TRBD1. Trimming at V came to 6 bases and at J to 6 bases, leaving 1 base not matched to a gene. Looked up from germline, CDR1 is LNHDA and CDR2 is SQIVND (reference sequence). This CDR3 contains 12 residues. The CDR3 bases are TGTGCCAGTAGCGGACAGGGTCAGCCCCAGCATTTT. This encodes CASSGQGQPQHF.

This chain joins TRBV30 and TRBJ2-7; TRBD1 aligns across 9 bases. This CDR3 is 13 amino acids long. Germline trimming cut 8 bases from V and 3 bases from J; bases unmatched to any gene: 8. Looked up from germline, CDR1 is GTSNPN and CDR2 is SVGIG (reference sequence). As DNA, the CDR3 is TGTGCCGGGGGCCGGGACAGGGTCTACGAGCAGTACTTC. Residues: CAGGRDRVYEQYF.

CDR3 bases: TGTGCCAGCATGGGGGGTCCCCTTCCCTACGAGCAGTACTTC. This encodes CASMGGPLPYEQYF. This rearrangement joins TRBV28 to TRBJ2-7; D is perhaps TRBD2 (6 bases). CDR3 length: 14 residues. From germline, CDR1 is MDHEN and CDR2 SYDVKM. V dropped 7 bases and J dropped 2 bases, with 15 bases sitting between them.

The chain links TRBV10-3 to TRBJ2-2; no definite D call. The CDR3 totals 13 residues. The ends were cut back, 6 bases at V and 6 bases at J, with 11 bases in the middle. CDR1 is ENHRY, CDR2 SYGVKD, per germline. This chain's CDR3 is CAIRGPIAGELFF. The CDR3 bases are TGTGCCATCAGGGGTCCCATTGCCGGGGAGCTGTTTTTT.

The rearrangement uses TRBV4-2 and TRBJ2-3, with a weak D call TRBD2 (7 bases). Germline V CDR1 and CDR2: LGHNA, YNFKEQ. The CDR3 contains 18 residues. The ends were cut back, 0 bases at V and 4 bases at J, with 20 bases in the middle. The CDR3 reads CASSQDLQVGGLADTQYF. CDR3 in DNA: TGTGCCAGCAGCCAAGATCTCCAGGTGGGGGGGCTTGCAGATACGCAGTATTTT.

The chain employs TRBV30 and TRBJ2-7; 10 positions agree with TRBD1. The germline gives CDR1 GTSNPN, CDR2 SVGIG (reference sequence). The CDR3 is 15 residues long. The junction had 15 bases not matched to a gene; V was cut back by 7 bases and J by 6 bases. The CDR3 loop reads CAFRDRGRDRLEQYF. The CDR3 DNA reads TGTGCCTTCCGGGACAGGGGACGGGACCGGCTCGAGCAGTACTTC.

The chain is built from TRBV5-1 and TRBJ2-7; 9 nucleotides match TRBD1. CDR3 length: 15 amino acids. The V gene's germline CDR1 is SGHRS and CDR2 YFSETQ. After removal of 0 bases from V and 2 bases from J, the junction contained 3 bases not matched to a gene. The CDR3 bases are TGCGCCAGCAGCTTGGACTGGGACAGGGCCTACGAGCAGTACTTC. Amino acids: CASSLDWDRAYEQYF. Complete variable domain (other parts from reference TRBV5-1 and TRBJ2-7): KAGVTQTPRYLIKTRGQQVTLSCSPISGHRSVSWYQQTPGQGLQFLFEYFSETQRNKGNFPGRFSGRQFSNSRSEMNVSTLELGDSALYLCASSLDWDRAYEQYFGPGTRLTVT.

This sequence joins TRBV11-3 and TRBJ1-1; 8 bases fit TRBD1. Germline CDR1 and CDR2: SGHNT and YENEEA. J lost 4 bases, V lost 2 bases, and 3 bases had no gene match. The CDR3 covers 14 residues. The CDR3 bases are TGTGCCAGCAGCTTAACCGGGACAGGCACTGAAGCTTTCTTT. Translating gives CASSLTGTGTEAFF.